The 5 T cell receptor beta chains below were found in one sample sequenced in a study of blood T cell repertoires in COVID-19. The assay was immunoSEQ multiplex PCR, and TCRdb's table has in-frame clones only and misses some. Of under 200,000 clones listed, approximately 90% are singletons. The sequenced material came from peripheral blood. The receptors originated from a man between 40 and 49 years old with active or convalescent COVID-19.

This clone has only a few counts. This chain joins TRBV4-2 and TRBJ2-7, with 11 bases aligning to TRBD2. The germline V gene has CDR1 LGHNA and CDR2 YNFKEQ. The junction had 6 bases not matched to a gene; V was cut back by 0 bases and J by 5 bases. CDR3 length equals 16 residues. The DNA of the CDR3 is TGTGCCAGCAGCCAAGATTATCCTAGCGGGAGGCACGAGCAGTACTTC. This encodes CASSQDYPSGRHEQYF.

This chain connects TRBV30 to TRBJ2-1; weak D call: TRBD1 (5 bases). Germline V gene lookup returns CDR1 GTSNPN and CDR2 SVGIG (reference sequence). CDR3 length equals 13 residues. Trimming stripped 5 bases from V and 2 bases from J, with 10 bases between. The CDR3 region is CAWDSAPYNEQFF. The CDR3 DNA follows: TGTGCCTGGGACAGTGCCCCCTACAATGAGCAGTTCTTC.

This chain joins TRBV3-1 (or the pseudogene TRBV3-2) and TRBJ2-1; TRBD1 agrees at 7 bases. Germline CDR1 LGHDT, CDR2 YNNKEL (reference sequence). The V segment lost 7 bases and the J segment 6 bases; nucleotides outside the gene matches: 6. CDR3 length: 13 amino acids. In DNA, the CDR3 is TGTGCCAGCATTTACAGGGGATCCAATGAGCAGTTCTTC. This gives the protein CASIYRGSNEQFF.

V usage is TRBV4-1 and J usage is TRBJ2-1; 11 bases fit TRBD2. V lost 6 bases and J lost 4; bases outside the gene matches: 8. The length of the CDR3 is 16 residues. The germline V gene has CDR1 MGHRA and CDR2 YSYEKL. CDR3 DNA: TGCGCCAGCAGTCAGACCCTAGCGGGAGGATACAATGAGCAGTTCTTC. This sequence encodes CASSQTLAGGYNEQFF.

The gene calls are TRBV6-5 and TRBJ1-2; D not resolved. Germline CDR1 MNHEY, CDR2 SVGAGI. The V end lost 0 bases, the J end lost 6 bases, and 8 bases lay between the germline ends. There are 13 residues in the CDR3. CDR3 region: CASSYSYLDGYTF. The CDR3 DNA reads as TGTGCCAGCAGTTACTCCTATTTAGATGGCTACACCTTC.